This TCR beta chain was sequenced in a study of early T cells in non-severe SARS-CoV-2 infection. Study-wide results and caveats: Reliance on VDJdb matching favored anti-spike CD8 responses; private and CD4 specificities were missed.

Of note for this clonotype: What it binds is unknown.

CDR3 length equals 12 residues. CDR1 and CDR2 (germline): SGHVS, FQNEAQ. Trimming stripped 5 bases from V and 0 bases from J, with 4 bases between. Unique molecular identifiers were affixed to single, distinct cDNA molecules. One entry per CDR3 protein results from TCRdb running MiXCR on the 5' RACE reads. The table shows around 77,000 distinct CDR3 sequences, with roughly 4.7% occurring only once. This TCR was recovered from an adult who was a healthcare worker with PCR-confirmed SARS-CoV-2 infection or an uninfected control (not recorded which). V and J are TRBV7-8 and TRBJ2-5, with D hard to call. The sequences come from whole blood, collected at baseline. The CDR3 sequence is CASSPYQETQYF. The CDR3, as DNA: TGTGCCAGCAGCCCCTACCAAGAGACCCAGTACTTC.